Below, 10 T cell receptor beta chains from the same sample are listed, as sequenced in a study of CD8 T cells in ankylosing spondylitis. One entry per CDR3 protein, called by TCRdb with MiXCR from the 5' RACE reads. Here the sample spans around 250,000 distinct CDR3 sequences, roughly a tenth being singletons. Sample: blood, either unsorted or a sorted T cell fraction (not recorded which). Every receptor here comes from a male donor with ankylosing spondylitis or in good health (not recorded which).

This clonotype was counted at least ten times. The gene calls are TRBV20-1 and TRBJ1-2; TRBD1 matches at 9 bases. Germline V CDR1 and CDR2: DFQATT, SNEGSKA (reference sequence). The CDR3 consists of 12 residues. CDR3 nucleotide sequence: TGCAGCCCTCGGGACAGGGTGTATGGCTACACCTTC. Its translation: CSPRDRVYGYTF.

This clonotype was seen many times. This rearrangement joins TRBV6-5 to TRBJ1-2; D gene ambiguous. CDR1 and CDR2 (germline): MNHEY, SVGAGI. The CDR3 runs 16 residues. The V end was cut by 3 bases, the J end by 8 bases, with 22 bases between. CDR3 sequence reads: CASSYDSGGGGSGYTF. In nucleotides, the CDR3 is TGTGCCAGCAGTTATGATTCCGGAGGCGGTGGAAGCGGCTACACCTTC.

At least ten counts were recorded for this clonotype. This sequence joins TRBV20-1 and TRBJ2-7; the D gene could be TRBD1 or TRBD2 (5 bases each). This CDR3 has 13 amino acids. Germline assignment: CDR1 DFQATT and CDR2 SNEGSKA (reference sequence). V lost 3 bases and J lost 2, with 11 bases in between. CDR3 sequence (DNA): TGCAGTGCTAGTCATCAGGGAGCCTACGAGCAGTACTTC. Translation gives CSASHQGAYEQYF.

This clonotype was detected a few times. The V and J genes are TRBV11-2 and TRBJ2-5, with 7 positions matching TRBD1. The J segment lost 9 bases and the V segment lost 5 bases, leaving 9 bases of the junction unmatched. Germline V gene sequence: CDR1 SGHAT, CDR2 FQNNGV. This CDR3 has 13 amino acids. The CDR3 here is CASSAGTDLPQYF. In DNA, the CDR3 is TGTGCCAGCAGCGCCGGGACAGACCTCCCCCAGTACTTC.

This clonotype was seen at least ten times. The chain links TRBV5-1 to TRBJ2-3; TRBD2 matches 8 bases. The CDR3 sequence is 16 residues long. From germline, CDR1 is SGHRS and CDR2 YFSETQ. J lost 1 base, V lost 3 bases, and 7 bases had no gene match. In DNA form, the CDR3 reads TGCGCCAGCAGCTATCGGACTAGCCCTGGCACAGATACGCAGTATTTT. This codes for CASSYRTSPGTDTQYF.

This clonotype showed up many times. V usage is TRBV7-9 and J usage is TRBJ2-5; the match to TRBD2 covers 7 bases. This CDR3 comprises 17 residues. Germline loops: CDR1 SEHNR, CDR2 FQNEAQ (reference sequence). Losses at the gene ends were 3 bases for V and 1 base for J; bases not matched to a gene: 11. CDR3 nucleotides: TGTGCCAGCAGCTTCCTAGCCTCGACTAGCCCCCAAGAGACCCAGTACTTC. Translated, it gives CASSFLASTSPQETQYF.

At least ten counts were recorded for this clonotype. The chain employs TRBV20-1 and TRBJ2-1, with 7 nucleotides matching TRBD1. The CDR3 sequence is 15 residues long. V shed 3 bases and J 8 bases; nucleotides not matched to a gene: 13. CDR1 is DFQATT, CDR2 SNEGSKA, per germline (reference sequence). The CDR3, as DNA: TGCAGTGCTAGTGACAACAGGGGAGTGGGGCATGAGCAGTTCTTC. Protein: CSASDNRGVGHEQFF.

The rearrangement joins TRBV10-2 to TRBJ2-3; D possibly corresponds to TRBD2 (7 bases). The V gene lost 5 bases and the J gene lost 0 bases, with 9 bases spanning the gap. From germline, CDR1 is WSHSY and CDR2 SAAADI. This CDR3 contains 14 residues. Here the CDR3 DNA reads TGCGCCAGCAGTAAGGGGGGGAGCACAGATACGCAGTATTTT. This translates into CASSKGGSTDTQYF.

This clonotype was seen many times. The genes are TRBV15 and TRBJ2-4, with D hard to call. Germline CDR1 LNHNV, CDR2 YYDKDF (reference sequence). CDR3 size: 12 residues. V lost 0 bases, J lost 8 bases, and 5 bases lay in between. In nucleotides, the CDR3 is TGTGCCACCAGCAGAGATTACCACATTCAGTACTTC. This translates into CATSRDYHIQYF. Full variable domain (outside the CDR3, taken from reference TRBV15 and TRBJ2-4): DAMVIQNPRYQVTQFGKPVTLSCSQTLNHNVMYWYQQKSSQAPKLLFHYYDKDFNNEADTPDNFQSRRPNTSFCFLDIRSPGLGDTAMYLCATSRDYHIQYFGAGTRLSVL.

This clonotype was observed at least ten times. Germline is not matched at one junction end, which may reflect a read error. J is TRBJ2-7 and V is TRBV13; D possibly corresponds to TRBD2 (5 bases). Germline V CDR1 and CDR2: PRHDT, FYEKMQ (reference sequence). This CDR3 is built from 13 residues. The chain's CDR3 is CASSPSGSYEQYF. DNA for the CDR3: TGCGCCAGCAGCCCGAGTGGGAGCTACGAGCAGTACTTC.